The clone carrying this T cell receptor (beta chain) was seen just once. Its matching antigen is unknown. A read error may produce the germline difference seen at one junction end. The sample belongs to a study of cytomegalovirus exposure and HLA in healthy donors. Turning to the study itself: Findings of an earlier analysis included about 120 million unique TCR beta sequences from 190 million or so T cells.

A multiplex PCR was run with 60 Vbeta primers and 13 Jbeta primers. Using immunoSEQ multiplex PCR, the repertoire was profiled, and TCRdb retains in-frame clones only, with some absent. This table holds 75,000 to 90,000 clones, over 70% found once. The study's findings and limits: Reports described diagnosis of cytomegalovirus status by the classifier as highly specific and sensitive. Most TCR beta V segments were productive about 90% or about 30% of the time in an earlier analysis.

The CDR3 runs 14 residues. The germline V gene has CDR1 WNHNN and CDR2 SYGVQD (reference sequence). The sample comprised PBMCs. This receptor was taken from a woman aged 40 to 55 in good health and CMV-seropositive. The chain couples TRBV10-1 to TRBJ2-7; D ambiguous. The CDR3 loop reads CASRVERNSYEPYF. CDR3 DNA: TGCGCCAGCAGAGTAGAACGAAACTCCTACGAGCCGTACTTC.